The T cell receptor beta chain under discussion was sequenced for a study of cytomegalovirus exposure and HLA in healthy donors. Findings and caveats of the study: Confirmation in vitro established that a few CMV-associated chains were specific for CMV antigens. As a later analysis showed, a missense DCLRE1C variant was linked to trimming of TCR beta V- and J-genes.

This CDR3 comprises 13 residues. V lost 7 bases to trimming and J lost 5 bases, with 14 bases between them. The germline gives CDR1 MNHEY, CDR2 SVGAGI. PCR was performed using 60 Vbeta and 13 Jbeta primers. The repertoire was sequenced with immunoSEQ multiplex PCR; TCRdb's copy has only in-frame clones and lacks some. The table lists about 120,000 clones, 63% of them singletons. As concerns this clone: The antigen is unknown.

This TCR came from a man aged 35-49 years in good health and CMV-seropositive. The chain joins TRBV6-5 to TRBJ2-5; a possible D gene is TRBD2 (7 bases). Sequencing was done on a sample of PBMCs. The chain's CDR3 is CASTRGGRETQYF. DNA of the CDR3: TGTGCCAGCACGAGGGGGGGAAGGGAGACCCAGTACTTC.